This paragraph covers one TCR beta chain sequence. Its antigen is still unknown. Measured with immunoSEQ multiplex PCR; TCRdb has only the in-frame clones, and not every one. The sample holds 90,000 to 150,000 clones, more than 80% seen once. These data originate in a study of T cell responses to AZD1222 COVID-19 vaccine. V was pared by 2 bases and J by 8 bases, with 3 bases of the junction left unmatched. Germline CDR1 is LNHDA and CDR2 is SQIVND (reference sequence). The CDR3 is made up of 13 amino acids. Overall study findings and caveats: Donors skewed white British and female; clonal diversity was possibly underestimated. The span of vaccine-associated CD4 TCRs extended across spike, with dominance at 160-218 and 743-854.

The chain employs TRBV19 and TRBJ1-2; 9 positions agree with TRBD1. Sequences were derived from peripheral blood, sampled 28 days after the second dose of the MenACWY control vaccine. This TCR came from an adult who received the MenACWY meningococcal vaccine as a control. The CDR3 sequence is CASSITGGSGYTF. Written as DNA, the CDR3 is TGTGCCAGTAGTATAACAGGGGGCTCAGGCTACACCTTC.